These T cell receptor beta chains were read from a single sample in a study of early T cells in non-severe SARS-CoV-2 infection. A single record per CDR3 protein comes from TCRdb applying MiXCR to the 5' RACE reads. The table lists 74,000 or so distinct CDR3 sequences, 11% of them singletons. Sequencing used whole blood. The origin of the receptors is an adult who was a healthcare worker with PCR-confirmed SARS-CoV-2 infection or an uninfected control (not recorded which). Each CDR3 is given with its conserved first and last residue. Each record gives: D gene, V gene, clone size, J gene, CDR3 protein, CDR3 DNA. The D gene is left open where the match is weak. Not every row has a clone size; where given, it reads once, few, many or a size class.

>TRBD2|TRBV9|-|TRBJ2-1
CASIAGGRAWSSYNEQFF
TGTGCCAGCATCGCCGGCGGGAGGGCCTGGAGCTCCTACAATGAGCAGTTCTTC
>-|TRBV7-3|-|TRBJ2-7
CASSVGDGYEQYF
TGTGCCAGCAGCGTGGGGGACGGCTACGAGCAGTACTTC
>-|TRBV7-9|many|TRBJ2-7
CASRNYEQYF
TGTGCCAGCAGAAACTACGAGCAGTACTTC
>-|TRBV19|-|TRBJ2-2
CASSIGAANTGELFF
TGTGCCAGTAGTATCGGAGCTGCTAACACCGGGGAGCTGTTTTTT
>-|TRBV29-1|-|TRBJ1-2
CSVEGYGYTF
TGCAGCGTTGAGGGCTATGGCTACACCTTC
>-|TRBV30|few|TRBJ1-1
CAWSAGLNTEAFF
TGTGCCTGGAGCGCCGGTTTGAACACTGAAGCTTTCTTT
>-|TRBV12-3/TRBV12-4|few|TRBJ2-1
CYTPDSNEQFF
TGCTATACTCCCGACTCGAATGAGCAGTTCTTC
>-|TRBV27|few|TRBJ2-1
CASRERYGNNEQFF
TGTGCCAGCAGGGAAAGGTACGGAAACAATGAGCAGTTCTTC
>-|TRBV6-4|many|TRBJ2-1
CASSPGQLLGNEQFF
TGTGCCAGCAGTCCCGGACAACTCTTGGGCAATGAGCAGTTCTTC
>TRBD2|TRBV11-3|many|TRBJ2-1
CASSLGLAGAEQFF
TGTGCCAGCAGCTTAGGGCTAGCGGGGGCTGAGCAGTTCTTC
>TRBD1|TRBV6-1|many|TRBJ2-3
CASRPQGARSTDTQYF
TGTGCCAGCAGACCCCAGGGGGCCCGCAGCACAGATACGCAGTATTTT
>-|TRBV10-3|-|TRBJ2-1
CAISEAGTYNEQFF
TGTGCCATCAGTGAGGCAGGTACCTACAATGAGCAGTTCTTC
>TRBD1|TRBV29-1|-|TRBJ2-5
CSVARGIAETQYF
TGCAGCGTTGCCAGGGGGATTGCAGAGACCCAGTACTTC
>-|TRBV20-1|-|TRBJ2-7
CSAHKKAPYEQYF
TGCAGTGCCCACAAGAAGGCCCCCTACGAGCAGTACTTC
>-|TRBV7-2|many|TRBJ2-1
CASSLAGSNEQFF
TGTGCCAGCAGCTTGGCGGGCAGCAATGAGCAGTTCTTC
>-|TRBV9|many|TRBJ2-1
CASSVTAAWDEQFF
TGTGCCAGCAGCGTAACGGCGGCCTGGGATGAGCAGTTCTTC
>-|TRBV3-1|few|TRBJ2-1
CASSQVAAQFF
TGTGCCAGCAGCCAGGTGGCTGCGCAGTTCTTC
>-|TRBV7-8|many|TRBJ2-7
CASSLVQGRNYEQYF
TGTGCCAGCAGCTTAGTGCAGGGACGAAACTACGAGCAGTACTTC
>TRBD1|TRBV4-1|-|TRBJ1-4
CASRTGDYEKLFF
TGCGCCAGCCGGACAGGGGATTATGAAAAACTGTTTTTT
>-|TRBV29-1|many|TRBJ2-5
CSVSSGETQYF
TGCAGCGTTTCGTCGGGGGAGACCCAGTACTTC
>-|TRBV7-3|-|TRBJ2-1
CASSLIPSSYNEQFF
TGTGCCAGCAGCTTAATCCCTAGCTCCTACAATGAGCAGTTCTTC
>-|TRBV7-2|many|TRBJ2-7
CASSLGGGGPDSYEQYF
TGTGCCAGCAGCTTAGGAGGAGGCGGCCCCGACTCCTACGAGCAGTACTTC
>-|TRBV6-1|few|TRBJ1-1
CASSELTAEAFF
TGTGCCAGCAGTGAATTGACAGCTGAAGCTTTCTTT
>-|TRBV5-1|-|TRBJ1-3
CASSLEGGPGNTIYF
TGCGCCAGCAGCTTGGAAGGGGGTCCTGGAAACACCATATATTTT
>-|TRBV27|many|TRBJ2-3
CASSSQRSDTQYF
TGTGCCAGCAGTTCCCAGCGGTCAGATACGCAGTATTTT
>-|TRBV29-1|many|TRBJ1-1
CSVESRGLNTEAFF
TGCAGCGTTGAAAGCAGGGGCCTGAACACTGAAGCTTTCTTT
>TRBD2|TRBV9|few|TRBJ2-7
CASSGGLVSSEQYF
TGTGCCAGCAGCGGGGGACTAGTATCGTCCGAGCAGTACTTC
>TRBD1|TRBV11-2|many|TRBJ2-7
CASSIPGQPPAEQYF
TGTGCCAGCAGCATCCCGGGACAGCCGCCCGCCGAGCAGTACTTC
>TRBD1|TRBV12-3/TRBV12-4|-|TRBJ2-3
CASSQPDRAADTQYF
TGTGCCAGCAGTCAACCAGACAGGGCCGCAGATACGCAGTATTTT
>TRBD1|TRBV5-5|-|TRBJ1-1
CASSAWTGKWGAFF
TGTGCCAGCAGCGCCTGGACAGGGAAGTGGGGAGCTTTCTTT
>-|TRBV3-1|-|TRBJ1-1
CASSLRGPEGAEAFF
TGTGCCAGCAGCCTGCGGGGGCCTGAGGGGGCTGAAGCTTTCTTT
>-|TRBV7-2|few|TRBJ2-5
CASSLQTGDQETQYF
TGTGCCAGCAGCTTACAGACAGGCGACCAAGAGACCCAGTACTTC
>-|TRBV20-1|-|TRBJ2-1
CSAPPRDSHSYNEQFF
TGCAGTGCTCCACCAAGGGACTCACACTCCTACAATGAGCAGTTCTTC
>-|TRBV13|many|TRBJ1-1
CASSEGRTEAFF
TGTGCCAGCAGCGAAGGGCGCACTGAAGCTTTCTTT
>-|TRBV21-1|many|TRBJ2-1
CASSLHGRRCEQFF
TGTGCCAGCAGCTTGCATGGCAGGCGGTGTGAGCAGTTCTTC
>-|TRBV29-1|few|TRBJ1-6
CSVASSGDSPLHF
TGCAGCGTTGCCTCCTCAGGGGATTCACCCCTCCACTTT
>-|TRBV7-6|many|TRBJ2-2
CASSLEGVTGELFF
TGTGCCAGCAGCTTAGAGGGTGTCACCGGGGAGCTGTTTTTT
>-|TRBV7-8|many|TRBJ1-6
CASSSDGRVGNSPLHF
TGTGCCAGCAGCTCGGACGGGCGTGTGGGGAATTCACCCCTCCACTTT
>-|TRBV12-5|few|TRBJ2-3
CASGSAAGADTQYF
TGTGCTAGTGGTTCAGCGGCAGGGGCGGATACGCAGTATTTT
>-|TRBV20-1|few|TRBJ1-3
CSATPHGSENTIYF
TGCAGTGCTACTCCTCATGGCTCTGAAAACACCATATATTTT
>-|TRBV7-3|few|TRBJ2-1
CASSLSRDEQFF
TGTGCCAGCAGCTTAAGTAGAGATGAGCAGTTCTTC
>-|TRBV20-1|-|TRBJ2-1
CSAGRGNEQFF
TGCAGTGCGGGTCGGGGTAATGAGCAGTTCTTC
>TRBD2|TRBV30|many|TRBJ2-7
CAFLGVAGGQSYEQYF
TGTGCCTTCCTCGGGGTAGCGGGGGGACAATCCTACGAGCAGTACTTC
>TRBD1|TRBV7-9|many|TRBJ2-3
CASPGGSAGVTDTQYF
TGTGCCAGCCCAGGGGGTTCGGCAGGGGTCACAGATACGCAGTATTTT
>-|TRBV6-6|many|TRBJ2-7
CASSNGEWTISSYEQYF
TGTGCCAGCAGCAACGGTGAGTGGACAATCTCCTCCTACGAGCAGTACTTC
>-|TRBV5-1|many|TRBJ2-6
CASSNRVAGANVLTF
TGCGCCAGCAGCAACAGGGTGGCTGGGGCCAACGTCCTGACTTTC
>TRBD1|TRBV20-1|-|TRBJ1-1
CSARDPPGQGPAFF
TGCAGTGCTAGAGACCCTCCGGGACAGGGCCCGGCTTTCTTT